A selection of T cell receptor beta chains follows, all from one sample in a study of blood T cell repertoires in COVID-19. The table came from immunoSEQ multiplex PCR; TCRdb's copy has only in-frame clones and leaves some out. The sample shows roughly 60,000 clones, over 75% of them seen only once. Specimen: peripheral blood. The source of these receptors is a man at least 80 years old with acute or convalescent COVID-19. The CDR3 runs from the conserved cysteine through the conserved F or W. The D gene is left open where the match is weak. Part of the rows lack a size; the others show once, few, many or a class for expanded clones.

CDR3aa: CASSRGTDAEQYF
CDR3nt: TGTGCCAGCAGCCGGGGGACAGACGCCGAGCAGTACTTC
j_gene: TRBJ2-7
len: 13
d_gene: -
v_gene: TRBV6-6
abundance: -

CDR3aa: CASSSRQANTEAFF
CDR3nt: TGTGCCAGCAGTTCACGACAGGCGAACACTGAAGCTTTCTTT
j_gene: TRBJ1-1
len: 14
d_gene: -
v_gene: TRBV6-5
abundance: -

CDR3aa: CASSLQAGGETQYF
CDR3nt: TGTGCCAGCAGTTTACAGGCCGGGGGAGAGACCCAGTACTTC
j_gene: TRBJ2-5
len: 14
d_gene: -
v_gene: TRBV27
abundance: once

CDR3aa: CAIRRTEGGSPLHF
CDR3nt: TGTGCCATCAGGAGGACAGAAGGGGGTTCACCCCTCCACTTT
j_gene: TRBJ1-6
len: 14
d_gene: -
v_gene: TRBV10-3
abundance: -

CDR3aa: CASSLGTGGHNEQFF
CDR3nt: TGCGCCAGCAGTTTAGGGACAGGGGGGCACAATGAGCAGTTCTTC
j_gene: TRBJ2-1
len: 15
d_gene: TRBD1
v_gene: TRBV4-1
abundance: few

CDR3aa: CASSQVRGAYNEQFF
CDR3nt: TGTGCCAGCAGCCAAGTTCGGGGGGCCTACAATGAGCAGTTCTTC
j_gene: TRBJ2-1
len: 15
d_gene: TRBD2
v_gene: TRBV3-1/TRBV3-2
abundance: -

CDR3aa: CASSPRAGQGAEAFF
CDR3nt: TGCGCCAGCAGCCCGAGAGCGGGACAGGGGGCTGAAGCTTTCTTT
j_gene: TRBJ1-1
len: 15
d_gene: TRBD1
v_gene: TRBV5-1
abundance: few

CDR3aa: CASSILAPNTGELFF
CDR3nt: TGTGCCAGTAGTATACTGGCACCAAACACCGGGGAGCTGTTTTTT
j_gene: TRBJ2-2
len: 15
d_gene: -
v_gene: TRBV19
abundance: -

CDR3aa: CASSLRSGSLGTEAFF
CDR3nt: TGTGCCAGCAGCTTAAGGTCGGGGAGTCTAGGCACTGAAGCTTTCTTT
j_gene: TRBJ1-1
len: 16
d_gene: -
v_gene: TRBV7-3
abundance: few

CDR3aa: CASSLGARGVNSPLHF
CDR3nt: TGCGCCAGCAGCTTGGGCGCACGGGGAGTGAATTCACCCCTCCACTTT
j_gene: TRBJ1-6
len: 16
d_gene: -
v_gene: TRBV5-1
abundance: -

CDR3aa: CASSPWRTSGGDNEQFF
CDR3nt: TGTGCCAGCAGCCCCTGGAGGACTAGCGGGGGGGACAATGAGCAGTTCTTC
j_gene: TRBJ2-1
len: 17
d_gene: TRBD2
v_gene: TRBV7-9
abundance: -

CDR3aa: CASSLAFSAGQGNTIYF
CDR3nt: TGCGCCAGCAGCTTGGCTTTTTCGGCAGGCCAGGGAAACACCATATATTTT
j_gene: TRBJ1-3
len: 17
d_gene: -
v_gene: TRBV5-1
abundance: once

CDR3aa: CASSPTERGYTF
CDR3nt: TGTGCCAGCAGCCCCACAGAACGTGGCTACACCTTC
j_gene: TRBJ1-2
len: 12
d_gene: -
v_gene: TRBV6-6
abundance: -

CDR3aa: CASSLLGGPPTDTQYF
CDR3nt: TGTGCCAGCAGTTTACTGGGGGGGCCCCCCACAGATACGCAGTATTTT
j_gene: TRBJ2-3
len: 16
d_gene: -
v_gene: TRBV27
abundance: -

CDR3aa: CASSLAGDRGYTF
CDR3nt: TGTGCCAGCAGCTTAGCAGGGGATAGGGGCTACACCTTC
j_gene: TRBJ1-2
len: 13
d_gene: -
v_gene: TRBV7-9
abundance: many

CDR3aa: CASSFRGVNTGELFF
CDR3nt: TGCGCCAGCAGCTTCAGGGGCGTGAACACCGGGGAGCTGTTTTTT
j_gene: TRBJ2-2
len: 15
d_gene: -
v_gene: TRBV5-1
abundance: -

CDR3aa: CASSPGAGDNEQFF
CDR3nt: TGTGCCAGCTCACCGGGGGCAGGGGACAATGAGCAGTTCTTC
j_gene: TRBJ2-1
len: 14
d_gene: -
v_gene: TRBV18
abundance: -

CDR3aa: CASQPIFSSGGILDEQYF
CDR3nt: TGTGCCAGCCAACCTATTTTTTCTAGCGGCGGCATTCTCGACGAGCAGTACTTC
j_gene: TRBJ2-7
len: 18
d_gene: TRBD2
v_gene: TRBV6-4
abundance: -

CDR3aa: CASGWGDRDSYEQYF
CDR3nt: TGTGCTAGTGGTTGGGGGGACAGGGACTCCTACGAGCAGTACTTC
j_gene: TRBJ2-7
len: 15
d_gene: TRBD1
v_gene: TRBV12-5
abundance: -

CDR3aa: CASSPGGGDTDEQFF
CDR3nt: TGTGCCAGCTCACCAGGGGGGGGAGACACGGATGAGCAGTTCTTC
j_gene: TRBJ2-1
len: 15
d_gene: TRBD2
v_gene: TRBV18
abundance: -

CDR3aa: CASSQDSGTKETQYF
CDR3nt: TGTGCCAGCAGCCAAGATTCCGGGACAAAAGAGACCCAGTACTTC
j_gene: TRBJ2-5
len: 15
d_gene: -
v_gene: TRBV3-1/TRBV3-2
abundance: few

CDR3aa: CAIPIPLAGGPETQYF
CDR3nt: TGTGCCATCCCAATCCCATTAGCGGGGGGCCCAGAGACCCAGTACTTC
j_gene: TRBJ2-5
len: 16
d_gene: TRBD2
v_gene: TRBV7-9
abundance: -

CDR3aa: CASSPNIRDQEQYF
CDR3nt: TGTGCCAGCTCACCAAATATCAGGGATCAGGAGCAGTACTTC
j_gene: TRBJ2-7
len: 14
d_gene: -
v_gene: TRBV18
abundance: -

CDR3aa: CASRTGIGEQYF
CDR3nt: TGTGCCAGCAGGACAGGGATCGGCGAGCAGTACTTC
j_gene: TRBJ2-7
len: 12
d_gene: TRBD1
v_gene: TRBV6-5
abundance: -

CDR3aa: CARGRQHQNSPLHF
CDR3nt: TGTGCTAGGGGCCGACAGCACCAAAATTCACCCCTCCACTTT
j_gene: TRBJ1-6
len: 14
d_gene: -
v_gene: TRBV12-5
abundance: once

CDR3aa: CASSPTGTFQETQYF
CDR3nt: TGTGCCAGTAGCCCGACAGGAACCTTCCAAGAGACCCAGTACTTC
j_gene: TRBJ2-5
len: 15
d_gene: -
v_gene: TRBV19
abundance: -

CDR3aa: CASSGQGFDEQYF
CDR3nt: TGTGCCAGCAGCGGACAGGGATTCGACGAGCAGTACTTC
j_gene: TRBJ2-7
len: 13
d_gene: TRBD1
v_gene: TRBV11-2
abundance: -

CDR3aa: CASSTRTSGTDEQYF
CDR3nt: TGTGCCAGCAGCACCAGGACTAGCGGTACGGACGAGCAGTACTTC
j_gene: TRBJ2-7
len: 15
d_gene: TRBD2
v_gene: TRBV7-8
abundance: -

CDR3aa: CAISQVGGSNYGYTF
CDR3nt: TGTGCCATCAGCCAAGTGGGGGGGAGTAACTATGGCTACACCTTC
j_gene: TRBJ1-2
len: 15
d_gene: -
v_gene: TRBV10-3
abundance: once

CDR3aa: CASPYTDEQYF
CDR3nt: TGCGCCAGCCCCTATACGGACGAGCAGTACTTC
j_gene: TRBJ2-7
len: 11
d_gene: -
v_gene: TRBV10-1
abundance: -

CDR3aa: CASRGDRLGGYTF
CDR3nt: TGTGCCAGCAGGGGTGACAGGTTGGGTGGCTACACCTTC
j_gene: TRBJ1-2
len: 13
d_gene: -
v_gene: TRBV2
abundance: -

CDR3aa: CSVRLAGSTGELFF
CDR3nt: TGCAGCGTTAGACTAGCGGGGAGCACCGGGGAGCTGTTTTTT
j_gene: TRBJ2-2
len: 14
d_gene: TRBD2
v_gene: TRBV29-1
abundance: -

CDR3aa: CASSPPGGYGTEAFF
CDR3nt: TGTGCCAGCTCACCACCAGGGGGCTATGGCACTGAAGCTTTCTTT
j_gene: TRBJ1-1
len: 15
d_gene: TRBD1
v_gene: TRBV18
abundance: -

CDR3aa: CASSLEGLQGGNTEAFF
CDR3nt: TGTGCCAGCAGCTTAGAAGGTCTGCAGGGGGGGAACACTGAAGCTTTCTTT
j_gene: TRBJ1-1
len: 17
d_gene: TRBD1
v_gene: TRBV11-3
abundance: -

CDR3aa: CASSVQGRGNQPQHF
CDR3nt: TGTGCCAGTAGTGTACAGGGGCGAGGCAATCAGCCCCAGCATTTT
j_gene: TRBJ1-5
len: 15
d_gene: TRBD1
v_gene: TRBV19
abundance: -

CDR3aa: CASSPAGNTDTQYF
CDR3nt: TGCGCCAGCAGCCCAGCGGGGAATACAGATACGCAGTATTTT
j_gene: TRBJ2-3
len: 14
d_gene: TRBD2
v_gene: TRBV5-1
abundance: -

CDR3aa: CASSTDRGFLVETQYF
CDR3nt: TGTGCCAGCAGTACGGACAGGGGTTTTTTGGTTGAGACCCAGTACTTC
j_gene: TRBJ2-5
len: 16
d_gene: TRBD1
v_gene: TRBV2
abundance: few

CDR3aa: CASSQAGGGTEAFF
CDR3nt: TGTGCCAGCAGCCAAGCGGGGGGGGGCACTGAAGCTTTCTTT
j_gene: TRBJ1-1
len: 14
d_gene: -
v_gene: TRBV3-1/TRBV3-2
abundance: -

CDR3aa: CASSELSGTQYF
CDR3nt: TGTGCCAGCAGTGAATTGTCAGGTACGCAGTATTTT
j_gene: TRBJ2-3
len: 12
d_gene: -
v_gene: TRBV6-1
abundance: -

CDR3aa: CASSRGEAGAYNEQFF
CDR3nt: TGTGCCAGCAGCCGCGGTGAAGCGGGGGCTTACAATGAGCAGTTCTTC
j_gene: TRBJ2-1
len: 16
d_gene: TRBD2
v_gene: TRBV11-3
abundance: -

CDR3aa: CASSYEAQPQHF
CDR3nt: TGTGCCAGCAGTTACGAGGCCCAGCCCCAGCATTTT
j_gene: TRBJ1-5
len: 12
d_gene: -
v_gene: TRBV6-6
abundance: -

CDR3aa: CASSLSGDLRETQYF
CDR3nt: TGTGCCAGCAGCTTGAGCGGGGACCTTCGGGAGACCCAGTACTTC
j_gene: TRBJ2-5
len: 15
d_gene: TRBD2
v_gene: TRBV5-5
abundance: once

CDR3aa: CSAGDHRAPAEKLFF
CDR3nt: TGCAGTGCTGGTGACCACAGGGCCCCGGCTGAAAAACTGTTTTTT
j_gene: TRBJ1-4
len: 15
d_gene: -
v_gene: TRBV20-1
abundance: -

CDR3aa: CASSGQGPLANEKLFF
CDR3nt: TGTGCCAGCAGTGGACAGGGGCCGCTTGCTAATGAAAAACTGTTTTTT
j_gene: TRBJ1-4
len: 16
d_gene: TRBD1
v_gene: TRBV6-1
abundance: -

CDR3aa: CASSLGAATDTQYF
CDR3nt: TGTGCCAGCAGCTTAGGGGCCGCCACAGATACGCAGTATTTT
j_gene: TRBJ2-3
len: 14
d_gene: -
v_gene: TRBV5-6
abundance: once

CDR3aa: CASSLMTGGSNTEAFF
CDR3nt: TGCGCCAGCAGCTTGATGACAGGGGGCTCGAACACTGAAGCTTTCTTT
j_gene: TRBJ1-1
len: 16
d_gene: TRBD1
v_gene: TRBV5-1
abundance: once

CDR3aa: CASRGAGENTEAFF
CDR3nt: TGCGCCAGCAGAGGGGCAGGGGAGAACACTGAAGCTTTCTTT
j_gene: TRBJ1-1
len: 14
d_gene: -
v_gene: TRBV5-1
abundance: -

CDR3aa: CASSWGTPPYGYTF
CDR3nt: TGTGCCAGCAGTTGGGGGACTCCTCCCTATGGCTACACCTTC
j_gene: TRBJ1-2
len: 14
d_gene: -
v_gene: TRBV6-2/TRBV6-3
abundance: -

CDR3aa: CAWSKGQGESEPIYF
CDR3nt: TGTGCCTGGAGTAAAGGACAGGGAGAGTCCGAACCCATATATTTT
j_gene: TRBJ1-3
len: 15
d_gene: TRBD1
v_gene: TRBV30
abundance: few

CDR3aa: CASSRDRGAYGYTF
CDR3nt: TGTGCCAGCAGCAGAGACAGGGGGGCCTATGGCTACACCTTC
j_gene: TRBJ1-2
len: 14
d_gene: TRBD1
v_gene: TRBV13
abundance: -

CDR3aa: CASKGLSSYEQYF
CDR3nt: TGTGCCAGCAAGGGACTCTCATCCTACGAGCAGTACTTC
j_gene: TRBJ2-7
len: 13
d_gene: -
v_gene: TRBV2
abundance: -

CDR3aa: CATSREEGDRGLGGYTF
CDR3nt: TGTGCCACCAGCAGAGAGGAGGGGGACAGGGGGCTGGGCGGCTACACCTTC
j_gene: TRBJ1-2
len: 17
d_gene: TRBD1
v_gene: TRBV15
abundance: -

CDR3aa: CASRQGAGSGANVLTF
CDR3nt: TGTGCCAGCCGACAGGGGGCCGGGTCTGGGGCCAACGTCCTGACTTTC
j_gene: TRBJ2-6
len: 16
d_gene: TRBD1
v_gene: TRBV2
abundance: few

CDR3aa: CASSIGTGSSYEQYF
CDR3nt: TGTGCCAGTAGTATTGGGACAGGAAGCTCCTACGAGCAGTACTTC
j_gene: TRBJ2-7
len: 15
d_gene: TRBD1
v_gene: TRBV19
abundance: -

CDR3aa: CSVEPLLGQSYNEQFF
CDR3nt: TGCAGCGTTGAGCCCTTACTGGGACAGTCCTACAATGAGCAGTTCTTC
j_gene: TRBJ2-1
len: 16
d_gene: TRBD1
v_gene: TRBV29-1
abundance: -

CDR3aa: CASSQDARWNTEAFF
CDR3nt: TGCGCCAGCAGCCAAGATGCCCGGTGGAACACTGAAGCTTTCTTT
j_gene: TRBJ1-1
len: 15
d_gene: -
v_gene: TRBV4-1
abundance: few

CDR3aa: CASSYSQGSNYGYTF
CDR3nt: TGTGCCAGCAGTTATTCCCAGGGGAGCAACTATGGCTACACCTTC
j_gene: TRBJ1-2
len: 15
d_gene: -
v_gene: TRBV6-5
abundance: once

CDR3aa: CASSRTMNTEAFF
CDR3nt: TGCGCCAGCAGTCGGACTATGAACACTGAAGCTTTCTTT
j_gene: TRBJ1-1
len: 13
d_gene: -
v_gene: TRBV10-1
abundance: once

CDR3aa: CASSQGQGRGRETQYF
CDR3nt: TGCGCCAGCAGCCAAGGTCAGGGGCGCGGAAGGGAGACCCAGTACTTC
j_gene: TRBJ2-5
len: 16
d_gene: -
v_gene: TRBV4-1
abundance: -